This T cell receptor (beta chain) was recovered during a study of blood T cell repertoires in COVID-19. Study background: The United States, Italy and Spain were the sources of the acute and convalescent COVID-19 samples. Sample material is recorded as cDNA or gDNA derived from T cells, B-cell-depleted T cells, or PBMCs.

This clone was seen a single time. Original analysis: Researchers report that nucleated cell counts were estimated from reference gene primer amplification. The data were produced by immunoSEQ multiplex PCR, yet TCRdb's version contains in-frame clones alone and is incomplete. V and J calls plus clone size are reproduced from that table; the DNA served to infer D and trimming. The sample includes approximately 80,000 clones, approximately 86% seen only once; the top ten take more than 4%. This CDR3 comprises 11 residues. The V end was cut by 2 bases, the J end by 6 bases, with 7 bases between. Germline V gene sequence: CDR1 SQVTM, CDR2 ANQGSEA.

The chain couples TRBV29-1 to TRBJ1-1; D not resolved. This TCR came from a man in his forties with acute or convalescent COVID-19. Sample: peripheral blood. CDR3 protein: CSVESAAEAFF. DNA for the CDR3: TGCAGCGTTGAATCTGCGGCTGAAGCTTTCTTT.